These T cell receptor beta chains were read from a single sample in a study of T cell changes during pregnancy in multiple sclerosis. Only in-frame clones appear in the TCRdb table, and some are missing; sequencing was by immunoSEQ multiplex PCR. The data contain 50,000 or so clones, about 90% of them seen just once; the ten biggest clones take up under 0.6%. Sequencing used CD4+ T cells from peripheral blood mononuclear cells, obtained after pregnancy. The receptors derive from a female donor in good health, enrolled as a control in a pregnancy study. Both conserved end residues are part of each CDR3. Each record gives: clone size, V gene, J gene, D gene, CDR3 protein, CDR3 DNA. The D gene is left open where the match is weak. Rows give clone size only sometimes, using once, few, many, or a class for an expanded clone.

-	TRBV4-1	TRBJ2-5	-	CASSHGPGQLVWTQYF	TGCGCCAGCAGCCATGGGCCTGGACAGCTGGTTTGGACCCAGTACTTC
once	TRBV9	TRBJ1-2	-	CASSVDPVVGGYGYTF	TGTGCCAGCAGCGTAGACCCAGTCGTGGGGGGCTATGGCTACACCTTC
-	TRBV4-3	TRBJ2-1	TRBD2	CASSQGAGGTYNEQFF	TGCGCCAGCAGCCAAGGCGCGGGGGGTACCTACAATGAGCAGTTCTTC
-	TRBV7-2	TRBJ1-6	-	CASSLGLVGSSYNSPLHF	TGTGCCAGCAGCTTAGGGCTGGTGGGGAGCTCCTATAATTCACCCCTCCACTTT
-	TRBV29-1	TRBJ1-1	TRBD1	CSAHRTGKGTEAFF	TGCAGCGCCCACCGGACAGGGAAGGGCACTGAAGCTTTCTTT
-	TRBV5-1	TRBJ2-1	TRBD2	CASSLFRLAGGRFGEQFF	TGCGCCAGCAGCTTGTTTCGGCTAGCGGGGGGCCGATTCGGAGAGCAGTTCTTC
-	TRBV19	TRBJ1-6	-	CASSPPWTHSYNSPLHF	TGTGCCAGTAGTCCACCCTGGACACACTCCTATAATTCACCCCTCCACTTT
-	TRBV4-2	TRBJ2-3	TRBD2	CASSQTASGGGGDTQYF	TGTGCCAGCAGCCAGACGGCTAGCGGGGGGGGTGGAGATACGCAGTATTTT
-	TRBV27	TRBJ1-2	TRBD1	CASGPSLGTGSGYTF	TGTGCCAGCGGCCCGTCATTGGGGACAGGGAGCGGCTACACCTTC
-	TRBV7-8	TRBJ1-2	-	CASSLNIGQVYGYTF	TGTGCCAGCAGCTTAAATATTGGCCAGGTCTATGGCTACACCTTC
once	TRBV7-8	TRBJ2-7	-	CASSLVFVRGDNEQYF	TGTGCCAGCAGCTTAGTATTCGTCAGGGGAGACAACGAGCAGTACTTC
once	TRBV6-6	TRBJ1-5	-	CASITMQGNQPQHF	TGTGCCAGCATTACGATGCAGGGCAATCAGCCCCAGCATTTT
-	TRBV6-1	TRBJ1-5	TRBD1	CASSGGTGGQPQHF	TGTGCCAGCAGTGGGGGGACAGGGGGTCAGCCCCAGCATTTT
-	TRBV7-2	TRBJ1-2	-	CASSLSAGREGYTF	TGTGCCAGCAGCTTATCGGCGGGGAGGGAGGGCTACACCTTC
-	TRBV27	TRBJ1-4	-	CASSLFSVQGGTNEKLFF	TGTGCCAGCAGCCTCTTCTCGGTGCAGGGTGGAACTAATGAAAAACTGTTTTTT
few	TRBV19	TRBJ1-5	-	CASSMGAGSNQPQHF	TGTGCCAGTAGTATGGGGGCAGGGTCCAATCAGCCCCAGCATTTT
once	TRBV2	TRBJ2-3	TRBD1	CASISGTGGLTQYF	TGTGCCAGTATTTCCGGGACAGGGGGCCTTACGCAGTATTTT
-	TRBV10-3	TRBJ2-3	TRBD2	CAIRSSAGGSTDTQYF	TGTGCCATCAGGAGTAGTGCGGGGGGTAGCACAGATACGCAGTATTTT
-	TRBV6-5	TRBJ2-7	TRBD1	CASTRDRLNYEQYF	TGTGCCAGCACCCGGGACAGGCTGAACTACGAGCAGTACTTC
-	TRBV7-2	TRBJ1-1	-	CASSYPGGMNTEAFF	TGTGCCAGCAGCTACCCGGGGGGCATGAACACTGAAGCTTTCTTT
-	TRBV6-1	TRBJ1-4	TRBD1	CASSAGGQGHNEKLFF	TGTGCCAGCAGTGCCGGTGGACAGGGCCATAATGAAAAACTGTTTTTT
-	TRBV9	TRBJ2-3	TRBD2	CASSPTSGGLDHTQYF	TGTGCCAGCAGCCCGACCTCCGGGGGACTAGATCATACGCAGTATTTT
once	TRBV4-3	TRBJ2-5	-	CASSQGGLPQETQYF	TGCGCCAGCAGCCAAGGAGGGCTGCCGCAAGAGACCCAGTACTTC
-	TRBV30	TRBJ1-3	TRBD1	CAWSPGQGRGSGNTIYF	TGTGCCTGGAGTCCTGGACAGGGAAGGGGCTCTGGAAACACCATATATTTT
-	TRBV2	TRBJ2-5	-	CASNRVGQTQYF	TGTGCCAGCAACAGGGTAGGGCAGACCCAGTACTTC
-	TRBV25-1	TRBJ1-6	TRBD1	CASSEGTGSYSYNSPLHF	TGTGCCAGCAGTGAAGGGACAGGGAGTTACTCCTATAATTCACCCCTCCACTTT
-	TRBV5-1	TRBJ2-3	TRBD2	CASSLGAGAHTDTQYF	TGCGCCAGCAGCTTGGGAGCGGGGGCCCACACAGATACGCAGTATTTT
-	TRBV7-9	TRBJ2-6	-	CASSLLGGWKSGANVLTF	TGTGCCAGCAGCTTGTTAGGGGGTTGGAAGTCTGGGGCCAACGTCCTGACTTTC
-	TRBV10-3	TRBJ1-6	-	CAISEYRGIDNSPLHF	TGTGCCATCAGTGAGTATAGAGGGATTGACAATTCACCCCTCCACTTT
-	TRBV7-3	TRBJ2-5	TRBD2	CASSLNGAGGPLETQYF	TGTGCCAGCAGCTTAAATGGAGCGGGGGGGCCTCTCGAGACCCAGTACTTC
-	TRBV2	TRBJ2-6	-	CASRERVVPSSSGANVLTF	TGTGCCAGCCGAGAGAGGGTAGTCCCCTCCTCCTCTGGGGCCAACGTCCTGACTTTC
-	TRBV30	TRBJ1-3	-	CAWSVARNTIYF	TGTGCCTGGAGTGTAGCGAGAAACACCATATATTTT
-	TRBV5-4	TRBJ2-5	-	CASSLPRLETQYF	TGTGCCAGCAGCTTACCTCGGTTGGAGACCCAGTACTTC
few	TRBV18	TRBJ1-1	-	CASSLGGIEAFF	TGTGCCAGCTCACTAGGCGGAATTGAAGCTTTCTTT
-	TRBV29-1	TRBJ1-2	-	CSVEEGRDYGYTF	TGCAGCGTTGAAGAGGGCAGGGACTATGGCTACACCTTC
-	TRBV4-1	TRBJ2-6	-	CASSLSPRGANVLTF	TGCGCCAGCAGCCTTTCGCCGAGAGGGGCCAACGTCCTGACTTTC
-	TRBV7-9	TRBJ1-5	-	CASSSTGSQPQHF	TGTGCCAGCAGCTCCACCGGGAGTCAGCCCCAGCATTTT
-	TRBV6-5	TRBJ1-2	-	CASSFDRRPNYGYTF	TGTGCCAGCAGTTTCGACAGGAGACCTAACTATGGCTACACCTTC
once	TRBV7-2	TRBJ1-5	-	CASSPRTVVGQPQHF	TGTGCCAGCAGCCCGCGGACAGTTGTCGGTCAGCCCCAGCATTTT
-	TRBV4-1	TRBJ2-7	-	CASSQERAYEQYF	TGCGCCAGCAGCCAAGAGAGAGCTTACGAGCAGTACTTC
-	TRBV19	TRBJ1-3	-	CAEGHLGNTIYF	TGTGCCGAAGGACACCTTGGAAACACCATATATTTT
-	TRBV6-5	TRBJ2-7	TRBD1	CASSYQTGAGEQYF	TGTGCCAGCAGTTATCAGACAGGGGCAGGCGAGCAGTACTTC
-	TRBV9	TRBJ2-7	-	CASSVGLRSYEQYF	TGTGCCAGCAGCGTAGGTCTCAGGTCCTACGAGCAGTACTTC
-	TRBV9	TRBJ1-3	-	CASGLPSGNTIYF	TGTGCCAGCGGACTACCCTCTGGAAACACCATATATTTT
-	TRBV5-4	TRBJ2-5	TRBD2	CASSLRLAGEETQYF	TGTGCCAGCAGCTTGAGGCTAGCGGGGGAAGAGACCCAGTACTTC
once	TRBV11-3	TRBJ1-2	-	CASSPLTGSHGYTF	TGTGCCAGCAGCCCCCTTACAGGGAGCCATGGCTACACCTTC
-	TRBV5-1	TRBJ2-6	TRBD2	CASSSWTSRSGANVLTF	TGCGCCAGCAGCTCCTGGACTAGCCGCTCTGGGGCCAACGTCCTGACTTTC
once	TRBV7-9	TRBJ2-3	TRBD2	CASSPLAVSTDTQYF	TGTGCCAGCAGCCCACTAGCGGTGAGCACAGATACGCAGTATTTT
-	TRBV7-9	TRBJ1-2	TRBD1	CASSIGQGRGGYTF	TGTGCCAGCAGCATCGGACAGGGCCGTGGTGGCTACACCTTC
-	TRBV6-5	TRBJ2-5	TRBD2	CASSLAGGPGETQYF	TGTGCCAGCAGTCTCGCGGGGGGGCCAGGGGAGACCCAGTACTTC